These T cell receptor beta chains were read from a single sample in a study of CXCR3-negative and CXCR3-positive naive CD8 T cells. TCRdb re-called the 5' RACE reads and catalogs CDR3 proteins one per entry, DNA excluded. This sample's table reports about 120,000 distinct CDR3 sequences. Sequenced input: naive CXCR3- CD8+ T cells from blood. The receptors here all came from a human donor in good health. Some clones in this sample may be carry-over from other donors' samples. The CDR3 runs from the conserved cysteine through the conserved F or W.

v_call,j_call,cdr3_aa
TRBV5-1,TRBJ2-2,CASSWTGLSGELFF
TRBV6-5,TRBJ2-2,CASSGTAGGELFF
TRBV27,TRBJ1-5,CASRRDGNQPQHF
TRBV20-1,TRBJ1-6,CSVGSLGGSSPLHF
TRBV9,TRBJ1-2,CASSVAGSLPVGYTF
TRBV4-1,TRBJ2-2,CASSQEFGTRDTGELFF
TRBV2,TRBJ1-2,CASTMEQGARGYTF
TRBV2,TRBJ2-7,CASSEAGLATWNEQYF
TRBV12-3/TRBV12-4,TRBJ1-2,CASSLGGLRAYGYTF
TRBV4-1,TRBJ2-4,CASSQDWVVVLAKNIQYF
TRBV4-3,TRBJ2-1,CASSQVVGGGAYNEQFF
TRBV30,TRBJ1-1,CAWNLGHAEAFF
TRBV6-5,TRBJ1-1,CASSYDTGNTEAFF
TRBV20-1,TRBJ1-1,CSALRVENTEAFF
TRBV28,TRBJ2-3,CASSPPDRGGDTQYF
TRBV29-1,TRBJ1-3,CSVEDLATDSGNTIYF
TRBV28,TRBJ2-3,CASSLAGGPNRADTQYF
TRBV7-9,TRBJ1-2,CASSPTQGTNYGYTF
TRBV4-1,TRBJ2-1,CASSLGSREQFF
TRBV5-1,TRBJ1-2,CASSSPGNYGYTF
TRBV29-1,TRBJ1-3,CSGRDGNTIYF
TRBV25-1,TRBJ2-5,CASSEYQGPYQETQYF
TRBV3-1,TRBJ2-5,CASSLPTGTQETQYF
TRBV24-1,TRBJ2-1,CATSSGGGEQFF
TRBV9,TRBJ2-3,CASSVDSSTSTDTQYF
TRBV14,TRBJ2-3,CASSLRPDTQYF